This T cell receptor (beta chain) was sequenced in a study of blood T cell repertoires in COVID-19. Study information: Samples taken during acute and convalescent COVID-19 were collected in the United States, Italy and Spain. Nucleic acid was either cDNA or gDNA, and it came from T cells, B-cell-depleted T cells, or PBMCs.

There are 15 residues in the CDR3. Germline V lookup: CDR1 MNHEY, CDR2 SMNVEV (reference sequence). With 5 bases removed from V and 6 bases from J, the gap between germline ends came to 16 bases. In the authors' workflow: Reference gene primer amplification in the assay estimated nucleated cell counts. Sequencing was performed with immunoSEQ multiplex PCR; in TCRdb, only in-frame clones are kept and a portion is missing. D and trimming were read from the DNA, whereas the V and J calls and clone size are those reported in that table. The table lists under 500,000 clones, around 88% of them singletons.

This TCR was recovered from a woman aged 25 to 39 with acute or convalescent COVID-19. Sequencing was performed on peripheral blood. The rearrangement links TRBV27 to TRBJ1-4; D may be TRBD1 (6 bases). The DNA of the CDR3 is TGTGCCAGCAGTCCCAGGGGCGTGCGGGATGAAAAACTGTTTTTT. This codes for CASSPRGVRDEKLFF. Together with reference TRBV27 and TRBJ1-4, the CDR3 gives the full variable domain: EAQVTQNPRYLITVTGKKLTVTCSQNMNHEYMSWYRQDPGLGLRQIYYSMNVEVTDKGDVPEGYKVSRKEKRNFPLILESPSPNQTSLYFCASSPRGVRDEKLFFGSGTQLSVL.